Sequencing of this TCR beta chain was carried out in a study of graft-versus-host responses after intestinal transplantation. Germline CDR1 reads DFQATT; CDR2 reads SNEGSKA (reference sequence). Between the trimmed V and J ends, which lost 3 bases and 10 bases, there was a span of 12 bases. CDR3 length: 11 amino acids. A note on this clone: What it binds is unknown.

The repertoire was sequenced with immunoSEQ multiplex PCR; TCRdb's copy has only in-frame clones and lacks some. Of about 85,000 clones in the sample, more than 85% are singletons; the top ten hold less than 8.5%. V usage is TRBV20-1 and J usage is TRBJ1-1; maybe TRBD1 (5 bases). The source material was unstimulated CD8+ T cells sorted from spleen or lymph node cells, sampled before transplant. The clonotype comes from a human donor who was the organ donor for an intestinal transplant. The CDR3 protein is CSARVDSGAFF. CDR3 DNA: TGCAGTGCTAGGGTAGACAGTGGAGCTTTCTTT.